This T cell receptor beta chain was sequenced for a study of shared clonotypes between healthy human individuals. The study, taken as a whole, reports: Depth was large, yet rarefaction showed that sorted-subset sequencing was incomplete. Sampling included only blood; tissue repertoires likely differ. Among a few donors, roughly 5.5% of naive CD4 clonotypes were found in common.

This clone was seen a few times. Antigen specificity is unknown. Genomic DNA per cell subset filled all wells of several immunoSEQ plates. Profiled with immunoSEQ multiplex PCR; TCRdb holds only in-frame clones, not every one. Here the sample spans some 2,500,000 clones, roughly 90% being singletons. This TCR was recovered from a man aged 18 to 29 in good health. Some clones in this sample may be carry-over from other donors' samples. The sample taken for sequencing was naive CD4+ T cells from PBMCs. Sample subset: CD45RA+ positively selected.

In DNA, the CDR3 is TGCAGCGGCGGACAGGAAGCCAATGAAAAACTGTTTTTT. This translates into CSGGQEANEKLFF. The V and J genes are TRBV29-1 and TRBJ1-4; 7 positions match TRBD1. The V segment lost 7 bases and the J segment 5 bases; nucleotides outside the gene matches: 7. The CDR3 loop spans 13 amino acids. Per germline, CDR1 SQVTM and CDR2 ANQGSEA.